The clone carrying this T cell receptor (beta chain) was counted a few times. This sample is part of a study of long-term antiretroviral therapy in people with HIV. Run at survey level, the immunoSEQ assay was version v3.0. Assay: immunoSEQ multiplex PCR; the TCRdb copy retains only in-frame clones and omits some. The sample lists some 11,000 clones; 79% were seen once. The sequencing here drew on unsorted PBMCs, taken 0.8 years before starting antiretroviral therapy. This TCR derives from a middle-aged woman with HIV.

CDR3 nucleotide sequence: TGTGCCAGCAGCCCGGGACTAGCGGAGATCCCTACTTGGGGTGAGCAGTACTTC. This encodes CASSPGLAEIPTWGEQYF. The chain uses TRBV7-2 and TRBJ2-7, with 11 bases fitting TRBD2. Germline lookup yields CDR1 SGHTA and CDR2 FQGNSA. The CDR3 consists of 18 residues. The junction had 19 bases not matched to a gene; V was cut back by 5 bases and J by 7 bases.